This T cell receptor beta chain was profiled in a study of blood T cell repertoires in COVID-19. Looking at the study overall: Researchers got acute and convalescent COVID-19 samples from the United States, Italy and Spain.

The CDR3 contains 15 residues. Germline V gene lookup returns CDR1 LNHDA and CDR2 SQIVND (reference sequence). V was shortened by 3 bases and J by 8 bases, with 17 bases between the two germline ends. Seattle cases were enrolled at active infection and followed longitudinally. This clone was seen a handful of times. In the source study's methods: It was from reference gene primer amplification that nucleated cell counts were estimated. Assay: immunoSEQ multiplex PCR; the TCRdb copy retains only in-frame clones and omits some. The D gene and trimming were derived from the DNA, and the V and J assignments and clone size from that table. In the table there are about 180,000 clones, 79% of which are singletons.

This sequence was found in a woman aged 55-75 years with COVID-19, enrolled during active disease. The chain recombines TRBV19 with TRBJ2-1, with D tentatively TRBD2 (7 bases). The sample taken for sequencing was peripheral blood. CDR3 amino acids: CASSIGGGGLYEQFF. Here the CDR3 DNA reads TGTGCCAGTAGTATTGGGGGGGGCGGTCTCTATGAGCAGTTCTTC.